This TCR beta chain was identified during a study of blood T cell repertoires in COVID-19. Looking at the study overall: Sources were T cells, B-cell-depleted T cells, or PBMCs; the material itself was cDNA or gDNA.

Germline loops: CDR1 MNHEY, CDR2 SVGEGT. The CDR3 has 16 residues. V was clipped by 0 bases and J by 2 bases; unmatched bases: 7. The study assigned cohorts using participant-reported clinical history. Sequenced by immunoSEQ multiplex PCR; TCRdb stores in-frame clones only, minus some. Seen here are around 140,000 clones, more than 75% observed once, and the top ten hold around 11%. V and J are TRBV6-2 or TRBV6-3 and TRBJ2-7; 7 bases align to TRBD1. Source material: PBMCs or T cells enriched from blood (not recorded which). The TCR comes from a man aged 55 to 69 who had recovered from COVID-19. As DNA, the CDR3 is TGTGCCAGCAGTTACTCCAAGGGGGCCCCCCCCTACGAGCAGTACTTC. This codes for CASSYSKGAPPYEQYF.